This T cell receptor (beta chain) was identified in a study of cytomegalovirus exposure and HLA in healthy donors. The study, taken as a whole, reports: Reports indicated that the classifier achieved high specificity and sensitivity in diagnosing cytomegalovirus status.

The germline gives CDR1 SEHNR, CDR2 FQNEAQ (reference sequence). The CDR3 runs 15 residues. V shed 8 bases and J 0 bases; nucleotides not matched to a gene: 6. Of note for this clone: The antigen remains unidentified.

TCRdb keeps only in-frame clones here, not all; method: immunoSEQ multiplex PCR. The top ten clones hold approximately 1.9% of a sample with fewer than 130,000 clones, roughly nine tenths of them seen once. The receptor's source is a young woman in good health and CMV-seronegative. The sequenced sample was PBMCs. The rearrangement uses TRBV7-9 and TRBJ2-1, with 8 nucleotides matching TRBD2. As DNA, the CDR3 is TGTGCCAGCCCCGGGGGGGCCAGCTCCTACAATGAGCAGTTCTTC. This sequence encodes CASPGGASSYNEQFF. The full variable domain, completed using reference TRBV7-9 and TRBJ2-1, is DTGVSQNPRHKITKRGQNVTFRCDPISEHNRLYWYRQTLGQGPEFLTYFQNEAQLEKSRLLSDRFSAERPKGSFSTLEIQRTEQGDSAMYLCASPGGASSYNEQFFGPGTRLTVL.